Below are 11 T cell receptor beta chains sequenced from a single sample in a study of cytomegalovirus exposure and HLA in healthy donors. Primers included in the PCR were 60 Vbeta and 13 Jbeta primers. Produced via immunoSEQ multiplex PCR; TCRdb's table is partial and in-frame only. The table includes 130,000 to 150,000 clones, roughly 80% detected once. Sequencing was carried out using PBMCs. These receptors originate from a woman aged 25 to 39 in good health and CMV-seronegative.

The CDR3 nucleotides are TGTGCCATCAGTCCCCGACTAGCGGGAGTTTCCTCCTACGAGCAGTACTTC. It is translated as CAISPRLAGVSSYEQYF. V gene TRBV10-3 combines with J gene TRBJ2-7, with TRBD2 matching over 12 bases. J was trimmed by 0 bases and V by 5 bases; bases with no gene match: 8. The CDR3 is 17 residues long. Germline V gene data show CDR1 as ENHRY and CDR2 as SYGVKD.

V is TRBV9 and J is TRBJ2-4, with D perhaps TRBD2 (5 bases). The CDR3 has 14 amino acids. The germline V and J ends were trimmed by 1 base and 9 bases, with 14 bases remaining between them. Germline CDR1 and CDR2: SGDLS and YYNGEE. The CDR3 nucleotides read TGTGCCAGCAGCGTATTTTCGAGCGGCACCATTCAGTACTTC. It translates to CASSVFSSGTIQYF.

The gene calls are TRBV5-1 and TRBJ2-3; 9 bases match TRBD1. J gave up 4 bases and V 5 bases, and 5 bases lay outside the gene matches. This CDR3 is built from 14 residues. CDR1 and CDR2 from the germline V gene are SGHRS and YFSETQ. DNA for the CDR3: TGCGCCAGCAGTACACAGGGGGCAGCAGATACGCAGTATTTT. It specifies CASSTQGAADTQYF.

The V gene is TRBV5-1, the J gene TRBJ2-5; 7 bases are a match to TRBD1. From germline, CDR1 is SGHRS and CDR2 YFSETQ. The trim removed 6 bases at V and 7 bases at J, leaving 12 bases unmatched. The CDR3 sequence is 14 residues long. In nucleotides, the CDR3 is TGCGCCAGCACTCCCGACAGGGTCATGGCGACCCAGTACTTC. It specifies CASTPDRVMATQYF.

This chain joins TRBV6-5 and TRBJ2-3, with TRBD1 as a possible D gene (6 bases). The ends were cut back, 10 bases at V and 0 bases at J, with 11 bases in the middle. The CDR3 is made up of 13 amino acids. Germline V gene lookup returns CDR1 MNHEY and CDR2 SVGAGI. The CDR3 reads CATHRESTDTQYF. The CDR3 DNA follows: TGTGCCACCCACAGGGAGAGCACAGATACGCAGTATTTT.

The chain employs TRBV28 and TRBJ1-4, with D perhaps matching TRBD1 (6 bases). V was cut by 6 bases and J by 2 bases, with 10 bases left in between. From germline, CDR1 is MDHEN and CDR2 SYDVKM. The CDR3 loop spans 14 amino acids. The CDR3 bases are TGTGCCAGCAGCTGGGGGGGCACTAATGAAAAACTGTTTTTT. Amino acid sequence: CASSWGGTNEKLFF.

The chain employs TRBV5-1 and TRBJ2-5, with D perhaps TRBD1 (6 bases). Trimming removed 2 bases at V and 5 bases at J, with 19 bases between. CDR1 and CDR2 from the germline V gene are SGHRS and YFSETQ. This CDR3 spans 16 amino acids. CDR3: CASSFSRGRVAETQYF. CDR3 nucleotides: TGCGCCAGCAGCTTTTCCAGGGGAAGGGTCGCGGAGACCCAGTACTTC.

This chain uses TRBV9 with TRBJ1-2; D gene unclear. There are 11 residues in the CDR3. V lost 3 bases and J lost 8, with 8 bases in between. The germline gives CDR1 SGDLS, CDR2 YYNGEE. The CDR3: CASSARGGYTF. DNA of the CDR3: TGTGCCAGCAGCGCCCGTGGCGGCTACACCTTC.

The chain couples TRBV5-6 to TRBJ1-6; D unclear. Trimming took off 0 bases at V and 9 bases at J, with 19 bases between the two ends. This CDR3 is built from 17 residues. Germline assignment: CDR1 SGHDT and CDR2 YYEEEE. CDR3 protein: CASSLAVSGRSGSPLHF. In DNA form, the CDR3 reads TGTGCCAGCAGCTTGGCCGTTTCGGGAAGGTCAGGTTCACCCCTCCACTTT.

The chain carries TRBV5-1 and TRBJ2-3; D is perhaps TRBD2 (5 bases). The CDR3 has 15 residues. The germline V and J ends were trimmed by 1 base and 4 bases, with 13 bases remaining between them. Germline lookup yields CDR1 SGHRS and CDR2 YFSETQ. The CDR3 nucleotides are TGCGCCAGCAGCTTGAACGGGCGAGCGGCAGATACGCAGTATTTT. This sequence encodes CASSLNGRAADTQYF.

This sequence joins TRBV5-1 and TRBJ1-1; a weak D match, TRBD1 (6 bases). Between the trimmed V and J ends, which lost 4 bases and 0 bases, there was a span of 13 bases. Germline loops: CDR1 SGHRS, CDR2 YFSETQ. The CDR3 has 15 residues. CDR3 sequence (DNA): TGCGCCAGCAGCCCGGGGGGGCAGATGAACACTGAAGCTTTCTTT. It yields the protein CASSPGGQMNTEAFF.